Listed below are T cell receptor beta chains from one sample, sequenced in a study of vaccination effects on CD4 cells after COVID-19. The antigens of these receptors remain unknown. This table comes from immunoSEQ multiplex PCR, and its TCRdb copy is limited to in-frame clones, with some not included. The sample consists of tens of thousands of clones, roughly 73% of them appearing once. This sample comprised CD4+ T cells from PBMCs cultured with a peptide pool, obtained before COVID-19 vaccination. The receptors stem from a human donor who had a prior SARS-CoV-2 infection. The CDR3 runs from the conserved cysteine through the conserved F or W. The D gene is left open where the match is weak. Clone size is given for some rows only: seen once, a few or many times, or a class if the clone is expanded.

V gene: TRBV7-2
J gene: TRBJ1-4
D gene: TRBD1
clone size: .
CDR3 protein: CASSLTGATNEKLFF
CDR3 DNA: TGTGCCAGCAGCCTCACAGGGGCCACTAATGAAAAACTGTTTTTT

V gene: TRBV30
J gene: TRBJ1-3
D gene: .
clone size: once
CDR3 protein: CAWGQGTTGNTIYF
CDR3 DNA: TGTGCCTGGGGTCAGGGGACTACTGGAAACACCATATATTTT

V gene: TRBV19
J gene: TRBJ1-3
D gene: .
clone size: .
CDR3 protein: CASSLNSLSGNTIYF
CDR3 DNA: TGTGCCAGTAGCCTCAACTCCCTCTCTGGAAACACCATATATTTT

V gene: TRBV7-2
J gene: TRBJ2-6
D gene: TRBD1
clone size: .
CDR3 protein: CASSQTGAGANVLTF
CDR3 DNA: TGTGCCAGCAGCCAGACAGGGGCCGGGGCCAACGTCCTGACTTTC

V gene: TRBV19
J gene: TRBJ1-5
D gene: .
clone size: .
CDR3 protein: CASSVGADPNQPQHF
CDR3 DNA: TGTGCCAGTAGTGTGGGGGCAGATCCCAATCAGCCCCAGCATTTT

V gene: TRBV29-1
J gene: TRBJ2-5
D gene: .
clone size: .
CDR3 protein: CSVGGRVQETQYF
CDR3 DNA: TGCAGCGTTGGGGGCCGGGTTCAAGAGACCCAGTACTTC

V gene: TRBV9
J gene: TRBJ2-5
D gene: TRBD2
clone size: once
CDR3 protein: CASSPGLVETQYF
CDR3 DNA: TGTGCCAGCAGCCCGGGACTAGTGGAGACCCAGTACTTC

V gene: TRBV5-4
J gene: TRBJ1-1
D gene: TRBD1
clone size: .
CDR3 protein: CASTVGQMNTEAFF
CDR3 DNA: TGTGCCAGCACCGTGGGACAGATGAACACTGAAGCTTTCTTT

V gene: TRBV25-1
J gene: TRBJ1-2
D gene: TRBD1
clone size: .
CDR3 protein: CASSESDRGWLSYTF
CDR3 DNA: TGTGCCAGCAGTGAATCTGACAGGGGGTGGTTATCCTACACCTTC

V gene: TRBV2
J gene: TRBJ2-6
D gene: .
clone size: .
CDR3 protein: CASTAGANVLTF
CDR3 DNA: TGTGCCAGCACTGCCGGGGCCAACGTCCTGACTTTC

V gene: TRBV3-1/TRBV3-2
J gene: TRBJ2-7
D gene: .
clone size: .
CDR3 protein: CASSSHTSSSGEQYF
CDR3 DNA: TGTGCCAGCAGCTCCCATACCTCTAGCTCGGGCGAGCAGTACTTC

V gene: TRBV18
J gene: TRBJ1-2
D gene: .
clone size: .
CDR3 protein: CASSETVNYGYTF
CDR3 DNA: TGTGCCAGCTCGGAGACAGTTAACTATGGCTACACCTTC